The clone carrying this T cell receptor (beta chain) was seen a few times. Its cognate antigen is unknown. Primed by a sample-barcoded 5' primer and a J-beta primer mix, a second PCR proceeded for 7 to 11 cycles. Each sample yielded at least 3 million CDR3-containing paired-end reads. TCRdb reanalysed the 5' RACE reads using MiXCR and keeps one entry per CDR3 protein. The sample records just over 800,000 distinct CDR3 sequences, roughly 60% being singletons. The sample originates from a study of blood T cells in healthy people across ages. About the research overall: In model experiments, template switching was able to capture about one barcoded beta molecule for every two T cells that were present. Broader study findings: Across samples, TCR beta diversity tracked strongly with naive T cell percentage. Older age coincided with a roughly linear decline in TCR beta diversity per million T cells.

Trimming stripped 6 bases from V and 4 bases from J, with 17 bases between. The CDR3 consists of 14 residues. Germline values: CDR1 DFQATT, CDR2 SNEGSKA (reference sequence). V is TRBV20-1 and J is TRBJ2-3, with D possibly being TRBD2 (7 bases). This clonotype was obtained from a man aged 30 to 39 in good health. Material for sequencing was blood. This CDR3 reads CSAGGGGAPDTQYF. CDR3 sequence (DNA): TGCAGTGCCGGGGGAGGGGGGGCCCCAGATACGCAGTATTTT.